A selection of T cell receptor beta chains follows, all from one sample in a study of shared clonotypes between healthy human individuals. Sequencing used immunoSEQ multiplex PCR; TCRdb keeps in-frame clones, though not all of them. The table includes over a million clones, just under 99% detected once. The sequenced material came from naive CD4+ T cells sorted from blood. The source of these receptors is a young man in good health. CDR3s include the opening cysteine and the closing phenylalanine or tryptophan. The D gene is left open where the match is weak. Rows give clone size only sometimes, using once, few, many, or a class for an expanded clone.

abundance | len | j_gene | d_gene | v_gene | CDR3nt | CDR3aa
- | 12 | TRBJ1-3 | - | TRBV7-9 | TGTGCCAGCAGCTTAGGCGGAAACACCATATATTTT | CASSLGGNTIYF
- | 16 | TRBJ2-3 | - | TRBV9 | TGTGCCAGCAGCGTAGGGGGTGGGAGGAGCACAGATACGCAGTATTTT | CASSVGGGRSTDTQYF
- | 12 | TRBJ2-3 | - | TRBV6-1 | TGTGCCAGCAAGCCATTGTCAGTCACGCAGTATTTT | CASKPLSVTQYF
- | 14 | TRBJ2-3 | TRBD2 | TRBV19 | TGTGCCAGTAGCGTTAGCGGGAGCACAGATACGCAGTATTTT | CASSVSGSTDTQYF
- | 13 | TRBJ2-1 | - | TRBV25-1 | TGTGCCAGCAGTGTTCGACAAATGGGAGAGCAGTTCTTC | CASSVRQMGEQFF
once | 16 | TRBJ1-2 | TRBD1 | TRBV15 | TGTGCCACCAGCCGGGGGAGGGACAGGGGGCCCTATGGCTACACCTTC | CATSRGRDRGPYGYTF
- | 16 | TRBJ2-1 | TRBD1 | TRBV5-4 | TGTGCCAGCAGCCGGGACGGGACAGGGAGTTTCAATGAGCAGTTCTTC | CASSRDGTGSFNEQFF
- | 16 | TRBJ1-2 | - | TRBV18 | TGTGCCAGCTCACCTCCTTCAAGACAGTTTAACTATGGCTACACCTTC | CASSPPSRQFNYGYTF
- | 15 | TRBJ2-2 | - | TRBV5-1 | TGCGCCAGCACCGTTCAGGGTGTGGGCACCGGGGAGCTGTTTTTT | CASTVQGVGTGELFF
- | 14 | TRBJ1-2 | - | TRBV5-6 | TGTGCCAGCAGCCATGGCGCAGCTAACTATGGCTACACCTTC | CASSHGAANYGYTF
- | 15 | TRBJ1-1 | - | TRBV5-1 | TGCGCCAGCAGCTTGACGCAGGGTGGGAACACTGAAGCTTTCTTT | CASSLTQGGNTEAFF
- | 16 | TRBJ2-2 | - | TRBV7-9 | TGTGCCAGCAGCTCACCGGTGGCGTCGAACACCGGGGAGCTGTTTTTT | CASSSPVASNTGELFF
once | 13 | TRBJ1-1 | - | TRBV11-2 | TGTGCCAGCAGCTTAGATTTATCAACTGAAGCTTTCTTT | CASSLDLSTEAFF
- | 15 | TRBJ2-3 | - | TRBV7-2 | TGTGCCAGCAGCCCACTTAATAGAGTAGGAGATACGCAGTATTTT | CASSPLNRVGDTQYF
- | 14 | TRBJ1-1 | - | TRBV9 | TGTGCCAGCAGCGTCACAGGAATGAACACTGAAGCTTTCTTT | CASSVTGMNTEAFF
- | 14 | TRBJ1-1 | - | TRBV6-6 | TGTGCCAGCAGTAGCGTCGGTCCGAACACTGAAGCTTTCTTT | CASSSVGPNTEAFF
- | 16 | TRBJ2-3 | TRBD1 | TRBV11-3 | TGTGCCAGCAGCTTAGACGGCAGGGGGTTGGCAGATACGCAGTATTTT | CASSLDGRGLADTQYF
- | 13 | TRBJ2-7 | - | TRBV10-2 | TGCGCCAGCAGTTTGAGACTAGCCTACGAGCAGTACTTC | CASSLRLAYEQYF
- | 15 | TRBJ1-5 | - | TRBV5-8 | TGTGCCAGCAGCTTGGATAGGGGTCGGATTCAGCCCCAGCATTTT | CASSLDRGRIQPQHF
- | 15 | TRBJ2-7 | - | TRBV10-3 | TGTGCCATCAGTGAGTCTTACAGGGAAGCCTACGAGCAGTACTTC | CAISESYREAYEQYF
- | 16 | TRBJ2-7 | TRBD2 | TRBV7-6 | TGTGCCAGCAGCCCCTGGACTAGCGCCAGCTCCTACGAGCAGTACTTC | CASSPWTSASSYEQYF
- | 17 | TRBJ2-2 | - | TRBV18 | TGTGCCAGCTCACCGAGTAGGGGTACTTCGAACACCGGGGAGCTGTTTTTT | CASSPSRGTSNTGELFF
- | 19 | TRBJ2-1 | - | TRBV7-6 | TGTGCCAGCAGCTTAGGGTTGGGGCTAGAGAAGAGCTCCTACAATGAGCAGTTCTTC | CASSLGLGLEKSSYNEQFF